This is a list of T cell receptor beta chains from one sample in a study of cytomegalovirus exposure and HLA in healthy donors. Using immunoSEQ multiplex PCR, the repertoire was profiled, and TCRdb retains in-frame clones only, with some absent. The data contain more than 150,000 clones, 75% to 85% of them singletons. The sequencing sample was made of PBMCs. All receptors derive from a girl under 10 years old in good health and CMV-seropositive. CDR3s include the opening cysteine and the closing phenylalanine or tryptophan. The order of the fields is V gene, J gene, clone size, D gene, CDR3 protein, CDR3 DNA. D genes are given only for firm matches. The size of a clone is reported for some rows only, either as once, few or many, or as a class for expanded clones.

v_gene: TRBV18
j_gene: TRBJ2-6
abundance: .
d_gene: TRBD1
CDR3aa: CANSRGQGESGANVLTF
CDR3nt: TGTGCCAATTCAAGGGGACAGGGTGAATCTGGGGCCAACGTCCTGACTTTC

v_gene: TRBV5-1
j_gene: TRBJ1-1
abundance: .
d_gene: .
CDR3aa: CASSLRGNTVMNTEAFF
CDR3nt: TGCGCCAGCAGCTTGAGAGGAAATACGGTCATGAACACTGAAGCTTTCTTT

v_gene: TRBV2
j_gene: TRBJ2-6
abundance: .
d_gene: TRBD1
CDR3aa: CASTGTGGLSGANVLTF
CDR3nt: TGTGCCAGCACAGGGACAGGGGGCCTTTCTGGGGCCAACGTCCTGACTTTC

v_gene: TRBV7-8
j_gene: TRBJ2-2
abundance: .
d_gene: TRBD1
CDR3aa: CASSFSSGGPSNTGELFF
CDR3nt: TGTGCCAGCAGCTTTAGTTCAGGGGGCCCCTCGAACACCGGGGAGCTGTTTTTT

v_gene: TRBV19
j_gene: TRBJ2-7
abundance: .
d_gene: .
CDR3aa: CASSSPGSPPYEQYF
CDR3nt: TGTGCCAGTAGTTCTCCGGGATCCCCCCCCTACGAGCAGTACTTC

v_gene: TRBV19
j_gene: TRBJ1-5
abundance: .
d_gene: .
CDR3aa: CASSMAQTNQPQHF
CDR3nt: TGTGCCAGTAGTATGGCACAAACCAATCAGCCCCAGCATTTT

v_gene: TRBV7-9
j_gene: TRBJ1-4
abundance: .
d_gene: .
CDR3aa: CASSKKTDENEKLFF
CDR3nt: TGTGCCAGCAGCAAAAAGACAGACGAGAATGAAAAACTGTTTTTT

v_gene: TRBV9
j_gene: TRBJ1-2
abundance: .
d_gene: .
CDR3aa: CASSPFRDYGYTF
CDR3nt: TGTGCCAGCAGCCCCTTCCGGGATTATGGCTACACCTTC

v_gene: TRBV5-4
j_gene: TRBJ2-7
abundance: .
d_gene: .
CDR3aa: CASSLGGRRDYEQYF
CDR3nt: TGTGCCAGCAGCTTAGGTGGGAGGAGGGACTACGAGCAGTACTTC

v_gene: TRBV4-2
j_gene: TRBJ2-5
abundance: .
d_gene: TRBD2
CDR3aa: CASSQVASGRETQYF
CDR3nt: TGTGCCAGCAGCCAAGTGGCTAGCGGGAGGGAGACCCAGTACTTC

v_gene: TRBV13
j_gene: TRBJ2-7
abundance: few
d_gene: .
CDR3aa: CASSPPRGYEQYF
CDR3nt: TGTGCCAGCAGCCCACCCCGAGGCTACGAGCAGTACTTC

v_gene: TRBV11-2
j_gene: TRBJ2-1
abundance: .
d_gene: TRBD1
CDR3aa: CASSSEGTGGLDEQFF
CDR3nt: TGTGCCAGCAGCTCCGAAGGGACAGGGGGCTTGGATGAGCAGTTCTTC

v_gene: TRBV27
j_gene: TRBJ1-1
abundance: .
d_gene: TRBD1
CDR3aa: CASSLFVGTGNKEAFF
CDR3nt: TGTGCCAGCAGTTTATTCGTGGGGACAGGGAATAAGGAAGCTTTCTTT

v_gene: TRBV4-1
j_gene: TRBJ1-4
abundance: few
d_gene: .
CDR3aa: CASTLVGRANEKLFF
CDR3nt: TGCGCCAGCACCTTGGTCGGGAGGGCTAATGAAAAACTGTTTTTT

v_gene: TRBV29-1
j_gene: TRBJ1-1
abundance: .
d_gene: TRBD1
CDR3aa: CSARQGAHTEAFF
CDR3nt: TGCAGCGCTCGACAGGGGGCGCACACTGAAGCTTTCTTT

v_gene: TRBV5-6
j_gene: TRBJ1-2
abundance: .
d_gene: TRBD1
CDR3aa: CASSLQTGGFPNYGYTF
CDR3nt: TGTGCCAGCAGCTTGCAGACAGGGGGCTTCCCTAACTATGGCTACACCTTC

v_gene: TRBV7-3
j_gene: TRBJ2-2
abundance: .
d_gene: .
CDR3aa: CASSRSGGETGELFF
CDR3nt: TGTGCCAGCAGCCGGTCCGGGGGAGAAACCGGGGAGCTGTTTTTT

v_gene: TRBV2
j_gene: TRBJ1-5
abundance: .
d_gene: .
CDR3aa: CASKARFPGSTQPQHF
CDR3nt: TGTGCCAGTAAGGCTCGTTTTCCGGGAAGCACTCAGCCCCAGCATTTT

v_gene: TRBV6-1
j_gene: TRBJ2-7
abundance: .
d_gene: .
CDR3aa: CASSSQTGLYEQYF
CDR3nt: TGTGCCAGCAGTTCCCAGACAGGCCTCTACGAGCAGTACTTC

v_gene: TRBV7-2
j_gene: TRBJ1-5
abundance: once
d_gene: .
CDR3aa: CASSPQNNQPQHF
CDR3nt: TGTGCCAGCAGCCCTCAGAACAATCAGCCCCAGCATTTT

v_gene: TRBV11-3
j_gene: TRBJ2-7
abundance: .
d_gene: .
CDR3aa: CAAGQGTGYEQYF
CDR3nt: TGTGCCGCAGGGCAGGGCACCGGGTACGAGCAGTACTTC

v_gene: TRBV5-4
j_gene: TRBJ2-5
abundance: .
d_gene: TRBD2
CDR3aa: CASSLDLLAGERTQYF
CDR3nt: TGTGCCAGCAGCTTGGACTTACTAGCGGGGGAGAGAACCCAGTACTTC

v_gene: TRBV7-8
j_gene: TRBJ2-7
abundance: .
d_gene: TRBD1
CDR3aa: CASSPRQGPSYEQYF
CDR3nt: TGTGCCAGCAGCCCCAGACAGGGACCTTCCTACGAGCAGTACTTC

v_gene: TRBV19
j_gene: TRBJ2-5
abundance: .
d_gene: TRBD1
CDR3aa: CASSIAPAGGAETQYF
CDR3nt: TGTGCCAGTAGTATAGCCCCGGCAGGGGGCGCGGAGACCCAGTACTTC

v_gene: TRBV2
j_gene: TRBJ1-1
abundance: few
d_gene: TRBD1
CDR3aa: CASRRTQGAGEAFF
CDR3nt: TGTGCCAGCAGGAGAACCCAGGGGGCCGGTGAAGCTTTCTTT

v_gene: TRBV6-6
j_gene: TRBJ1-4
abundance: .
d_gene: .
CDR3aa: CASSYLWDRRGEKLFF
CDR3nt: TGTGCCAGCAGTTACCTCTGGGATCGTAGGGGGGAAAAACTGTTTTTT

v_gene: TRBV6-5
j_gene: TRBJ2-3
abundance: .
d_gene: TRBD1
CDR3aa: CASSYGQGRPDTQYF
CDR3nt: TGTGCCAGCAGTTACGGACAGGGGAGGCCAGATACGCAGTATTTT

v_gene: TRBV2
j_gene: TRBJ2-3
abundance: .
d_gene: .
CDR3aa: CASNRLSGTQYF
CDR3nt: TGTGCCAGCAATAGGCTTTCGGGTACGCAGTATTTT

v_gene: TRBV6-6
j_gene: TRBJ1-2
abundance: once
d_gene: TRBD1
CDR3aa: CASRRRGQGVGGYTF
CDR3nt: TGTGCCAGCAGACGGCGGGGACAGGGGGTGGGTGGCTACACCTTC

v_gene: TRBV11-2
j_gene: TRBJ1-2
abundance: .
d_gene: .
CDR3aa: CASSGGINYGYTF
CDR3nt: TGTGCCAGCAGCGGGGGGATAAACTATGGCTACACCTTC

v_gene: TRBV7-3
j_gene: TRBJ1-1
abundance: .
d_gene: TRBD1
CDR3aa: CASSPNTGGTEAFF
CDR3nt: TGTGCCAGCAGCCCCAACACAGGGGGCACTGAAGCTTTCTTT

v_gene: TRBV2
j_gene: TRBJ1-3
abundance: .
d_gene: .
CDR3aa: CASSEPLGQPAGNTIYF
CDR3nt: TGTGCCAGCAGTGAACCCCTAGGACAGCCGGCTGGGAACACCATATATTTT

v_gene: TRBV9
j_gene: TRBJ2-7
abundance: .
d_gene: TRBD2
CDR3aa: CASSPRTSGGTYEQYF
CDR3nt: TGTGCCAGCAGCCCAAGGACTAGCGGGGGGACCTACGAGCAGTACTTC

v_gene: TRBV7-3
j_gene: TRBJ2-3
abundance: .
d_gene: TRBD2
CDR3aa: CASSARGGTDTQYF
CDR3nt: TGTGCCAGCAGCGCTCGGGGGGGTACAGATACGCAGTATTTT

v_gene: TRBV4-1
j_gene: TRBJ2-7
abundance: .
d_gene: TRBD2
CDR3aa: CASSIAESRSGYEQYF
CDR3nt: TGCGCCAGCAGCATAGCTGAATCGCGTAGCGGGTACGAGCAGTACTTC

v_gene: TRBV1
j_gene: TRBJ2-7
abundance: once
d_gene: .
CDR3aa: CTSSQRGDSYEQYF
CDR3nt: TGCACCAGCAGCCAGCGCGGGGACTCCTACGAGCAGTACTTC

v_gene: TRBV6-6
j_gene: TRBJ1-5
abundance: .
d_gene: TRBD1
CDR3aa: CASRGQGFNQPQHF
CDR3nt: TGTGCCAGCAGAGGACAGGGCTTCAATCAGCCCCAGCATTTT

v_gene: TRBV11-2
j_gene: TRBJ1-2
abundance: .
d_gene: TRBD1
CDR3aa: CASSFGQTGDYGYTF
CDR3nt: TGTGCCAGCAGCTTCGGCCAGACAGGGGACTATGGCTACACCTTC

v_gene: TRBV10-3
j_gene: TRBJ1-2
abundance: once
d_gene: TRBD1
CDR3aa: CAIRTTGGDGYTF
CDR3nt: TGTGCCATCAGGACGACAGGGGGGGATGGCTACACCTTC

v_gene: TRBV6-5
j_gene: TRBJ1-4
abundance: .
d_gene: .
CDR3aa: CASSTLRGAFEKLFF
CDR3nt: TGTGCCAGCAGTACCTTACGTGGGGCGTTTGAAAAACTGTTTTTT

v_gene: TRBV9
j_gene: TRBJ1-2
abundance: few
d_gene: .
CDR3aa: CASSGTAGSYTF
CDR3nt: TGTGCCAGCAGTGGTACGGCGGGGAGCTACACCTTC

v_gene: TRBV2
j_gene: TRBJ1-1
abundance: .
d_gene: .
CDR3aa: CASSETQGGFSEAFF
CDR3nt: TGTGCCAGCAGTGAAACACAGGGTGGGTTCTCTGAAGCTTTCTTT

v_gene: TRBV19
j_gene: TRBJ1-6
abundance: .
d_gene: TRBD1
CDR3aa: CASSIDYPGQGARDSPLHF
CDR3nt: TGTGCCAGTAGTATAGATTACCCGGGACAGGGGGCGAGGGATTCACCCCTCCACTTT

v_gene: TRBV12-5
j_gene: TRBJ2-2
abundance: .
d_gene: .
CDR3aa: CASGRGQNTGELFF
CDR3nt: TGTGCTAGTGGCCGAGGACAGAACACCGGGGAGCTGTTTTTT

v_gene: TRBV5-6
j_gene: TRBJ1-2
abundance: .
d_gene: .
CDR3aa: CASSLATVLSNYGYTF
CDR3nt: TGTGCCAGCAGCTTGGCTACAGTTCTTTCTAACTATGGCTACACCTTC

v_gene: TRBV6-6
j_gene: TRBJ1-1
abundance: few
d_gene: .
CDR3aa: CASSYQTEAFF
CDR3nt: TGTGCCAGCAGTTACCAGACTGAAGCTTTCTTT

v_gene: TRBV9
j_gene: TRBJ2-2
abundance: .
d_gene: .
CDR3aa: CASRGADTGELFF
CDR3nt: TGTGCCAGCAGGGGTGCGGACACCGGGGAGCTGTTTTTT

v_gene: TRBV7-3
j_gene: TRBJ1-1
abundance: .
d_gene: .
CDR3aa: CASSLIDRHKAFF
CDR3nt: TGTGCCAGCAGCTTAATCGACAGACACAAAGCTTTCTTT

v_gene: TRBV10-1
j_gene: TRBJ2-7
abundance: .
d_gene: .
CDR3aa: CASSRPQRLRNRVTYEQYF
CDR3nt: TGCGCCAGCAGTCGACCACAAAGACTCCGGAACAGGGTAACCTACGAGCAGTACTTC

v_gene: TRBV9
j_gene: TRBJ1-1
abundance: .
d_gene: .
CDR3aa: CASSVHGGWLWGRTQNTEAFF
CDR3nt: TGTGCCAGCAGCGTCCACGGGGGGTGGTTGTGGGGCCGCACCCAGAACACTGAAGCTTTCTTT

v_gene: TRBV28
j_gene: TRBJ2-7
abundance: .
d_gene: TRBD1
CDR3aa: CASRDRYYEQYF
CDR3nt: TGTGCCAGCAGGGACAGGTACTACGAGCAGTACTTC

v_gene: TRBV30
j_gene: TRBJ2-1
abundance: .
d_gene: TRBD1
CDR3aa: CASNRGPYNEQFF
CDR3nt: TGTGCCTCGAACAGGGGACCCTACAATGAGCAGTTCTTC

v_gene: TRBV19
j_gene: TRBJ2-7
abundance: once
d_gene: .
CDR3aa: CASSILYGGRKTYEQYF
CDR3nt: TGTGCCAGTAGTATACTCTACGGGGGGCGAAAGACCTACGAGCAGTACTTC

v_gene: TRBV6-5
j_gene: TRBJ2-3
abundance: .
d_gene: .
CDR3aa: CASSYRLPTDTQYF
CDR3nt: TGTGCCAGCAGTTACAGACTACCCACAGATACGCAGTATTTT

v_gene: TRBV15
j_gene: TRBJ1-2
abundance: .
d_gene: .
CDR3aa: CATTRGGNRAYGYTF
CDR3nt: TGTGCCACCACCCGGGGGGGAAACAGGGCCTATGGCTACACCTTC